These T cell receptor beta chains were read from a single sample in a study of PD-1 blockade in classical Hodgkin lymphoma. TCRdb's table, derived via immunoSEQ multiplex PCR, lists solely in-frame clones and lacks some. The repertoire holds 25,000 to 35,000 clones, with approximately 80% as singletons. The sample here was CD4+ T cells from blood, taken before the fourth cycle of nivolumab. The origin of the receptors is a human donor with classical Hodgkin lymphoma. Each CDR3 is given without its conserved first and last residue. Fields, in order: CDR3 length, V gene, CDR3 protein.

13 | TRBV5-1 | ASRVGTGDNSPLH
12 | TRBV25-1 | ASQGRSPTDTQY
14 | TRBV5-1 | ASSPLAGGGTDTQY
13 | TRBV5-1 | ASSLVVGAQSPLH
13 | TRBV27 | ASSPNMVSGNTIY
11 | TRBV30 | AWSVPTGNGYT
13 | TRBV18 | ASSPADRGTGELF
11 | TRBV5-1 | ASSLDSRGEQY
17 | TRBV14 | ASSPPTAGGRLGTDTQY
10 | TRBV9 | ASSPQGNTIY
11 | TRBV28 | ASRFSPNEKLF
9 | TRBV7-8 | ASGRAYEQY
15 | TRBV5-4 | ASVGYVRQSRANVLT
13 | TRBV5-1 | ASSVSGGATDTQY
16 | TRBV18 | ASSPGLAGGRGGNEQF
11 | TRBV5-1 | ASSLRLGSPLH
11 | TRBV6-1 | ASSEAANTEAF
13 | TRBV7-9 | ASSARLAGGETQY
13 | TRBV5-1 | ASSFGKEGAGELF
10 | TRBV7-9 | ASSPGDRQAY
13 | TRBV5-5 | ASSLMGPPNTEAF
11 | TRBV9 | ASSTLPQETQY
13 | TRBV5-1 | ASSEQGFPNYGYT
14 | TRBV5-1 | ASSRTTSGPGFEQY
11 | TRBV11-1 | ASSLGAAGEQY
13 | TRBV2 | ASSEARGSQETQY
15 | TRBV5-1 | ASSLVPGSPFQETQY
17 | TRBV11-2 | ASSSMTGLAWGLNTEAF
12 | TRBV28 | ASSFTGGDWGYT
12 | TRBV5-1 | ASSFQGFTGELF
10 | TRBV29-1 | SVASTNYGYT
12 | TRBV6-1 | ASQLTGSGETQY
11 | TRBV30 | AWTSGSQETQY
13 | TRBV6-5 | ASSYGRAGSYEQY
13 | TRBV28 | ASTGTGGIGQPQH
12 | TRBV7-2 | ASSGLAGYNEQF
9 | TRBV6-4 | ARVTGGRRY
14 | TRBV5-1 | ASSLVPTGVNTEAF
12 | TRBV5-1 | ASSLVPGNQPQH
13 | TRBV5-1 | ASSLDTGRQETQY
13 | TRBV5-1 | ASSLTGSSNQPQH
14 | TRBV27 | ASSLYMGIGNTEAF
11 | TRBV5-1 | ASSGQGTDTQY
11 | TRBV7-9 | ASLPAGNTEAF
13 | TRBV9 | ASSVGALMNTEAF
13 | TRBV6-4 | ASSDFGGGPDTQY